The clone carrying this TCR beta chain occurred many times. Its antigen is not known. The sample originates from a study of T cells after yellow fever vaccination. Overall study findings and caveats: The study found a weaker secondary response that peaked faster, day 5 versus 15. Boosting was followed by the reappearance of most primary-vaccination clones (around 95% CD4, under 90% CD8).

The study made its TCR cDNA through 5'RACE template switching. That step introduced a universal primer site along with UMIs. TCRdb processed the 5' RACE reads anew with MiXCR; each CDR3 protein has one entry. The data show 500,000 to 550,000 distinct CDR3 sequences, with about a fifth seen just once and about 17% held by the top ten. Germline values: CDR1 SGHTA, CDR2 FQGNSA. This CDR3 region has 14 residues. The V and J ends lost 2 bases and 1 base respectively, with 6 bases between them. The sequencing used PBMCs, collected more than 20 days after the first yellow fever vaccination. V usage is TRBV7-2 and J usage is TRBJ2-4; D gene unclear. The TCR sequence derives from a man between 18 and 29 years old who received the YFV17D yellow fever vaccine. Here the CDR3 DNA reads TGTGCCAGCAGCTTACTAGGGGCCAAAAACATTCAGTACTTC. Translation gives CASSLLGAKNIQYF.